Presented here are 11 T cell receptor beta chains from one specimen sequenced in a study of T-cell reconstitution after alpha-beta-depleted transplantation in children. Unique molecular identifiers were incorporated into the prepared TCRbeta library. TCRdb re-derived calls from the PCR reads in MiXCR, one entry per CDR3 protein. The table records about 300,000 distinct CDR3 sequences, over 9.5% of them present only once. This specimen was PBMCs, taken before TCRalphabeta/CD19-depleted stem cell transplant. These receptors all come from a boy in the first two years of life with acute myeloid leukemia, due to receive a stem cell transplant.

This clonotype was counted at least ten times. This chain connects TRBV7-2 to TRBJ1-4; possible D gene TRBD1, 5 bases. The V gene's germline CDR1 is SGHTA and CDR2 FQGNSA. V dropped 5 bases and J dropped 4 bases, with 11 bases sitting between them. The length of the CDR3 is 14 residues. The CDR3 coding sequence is TGTGCCAGCAGCGTGATGACAGTTAATGAAAAACTGTTTTTT. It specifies CASSVMTVNEKLFF.

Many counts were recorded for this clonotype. The CDR3 here is CSVEDPWVEVQGGDTQYF. The CDR3, as DNA: TGCAGCGTTGAAGATCCTTGGGTTGAGGTCCAAGGCGGGGATACGCAGTATTTT. V is TRBV29-1 and J is TRBJ2-3; a weak D match, TRBD2 (5 bases). The CDR3 has 18 amino acids. Germline values: CDR1 SQVTM, CDR2 ANQGSEA. Trimming shortened V by 0 bases and J by 6 bases, and 25 bases separated the two germline ends.

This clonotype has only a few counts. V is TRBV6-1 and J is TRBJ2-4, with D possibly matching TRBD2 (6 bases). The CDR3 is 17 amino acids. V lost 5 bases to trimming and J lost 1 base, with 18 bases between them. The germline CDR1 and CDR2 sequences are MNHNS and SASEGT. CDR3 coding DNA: TGTGCCAGCAGTCTCAATTTGGCGGGGCGCGCCAAAAACATTCAGTACTTC. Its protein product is CASSLNLAGRAKNIQYF.

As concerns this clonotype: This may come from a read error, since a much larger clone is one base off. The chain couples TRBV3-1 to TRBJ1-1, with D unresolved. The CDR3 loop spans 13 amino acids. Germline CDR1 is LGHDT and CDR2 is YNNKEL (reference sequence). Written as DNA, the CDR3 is TGTGCCAGCAGCGGTATCGGGAACACTGAAGCTTCCTTT. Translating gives CASSGIGNTEASF.

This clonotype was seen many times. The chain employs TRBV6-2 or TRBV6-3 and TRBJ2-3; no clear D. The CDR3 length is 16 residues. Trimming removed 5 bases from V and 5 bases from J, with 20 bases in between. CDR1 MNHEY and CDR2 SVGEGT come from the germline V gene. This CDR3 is CASSRNLMSAGDTQYF. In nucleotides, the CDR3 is TGTGCCAGCAGTCGAAACCTAATGAGTGCCGGAGATACGCAGTATTTT.

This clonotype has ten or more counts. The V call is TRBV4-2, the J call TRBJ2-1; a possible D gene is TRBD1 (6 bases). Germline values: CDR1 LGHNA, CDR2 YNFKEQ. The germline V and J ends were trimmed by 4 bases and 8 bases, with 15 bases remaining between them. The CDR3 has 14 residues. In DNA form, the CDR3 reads TGTGCCAGCAGCCGGGGACATAGGGTCGATGAGCAGTTCTTC. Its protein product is CASSRGHRVDEQFF.

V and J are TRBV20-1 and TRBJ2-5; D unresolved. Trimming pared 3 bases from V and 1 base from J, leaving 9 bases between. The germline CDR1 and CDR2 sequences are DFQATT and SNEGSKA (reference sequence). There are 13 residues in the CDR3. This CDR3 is CSASHILQETQYF. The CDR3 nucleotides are TGCAGTGCTAGTCACATCCTCCAAGAGACCCAGTACTTC.

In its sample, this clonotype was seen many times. This CDR3 is CSARVGGGGHYGYTF. The CDR3 nucleotides are TGCAGTGCTAGAGTTGGGGGAGGGGGCCACTATGGCTACACCTTC. This chain joins TRBV20-1 and TRBJ1-2, with 7 bases matching TRBD1. The J segment lost 3 bases and the V segment lost 1 base, leaving 8 bases of the junction unmatched. The length of the CDR3 is 15 residues. Germline values: CDR1 DFQATT, CDR2 SNEGSKA (reference sequence).

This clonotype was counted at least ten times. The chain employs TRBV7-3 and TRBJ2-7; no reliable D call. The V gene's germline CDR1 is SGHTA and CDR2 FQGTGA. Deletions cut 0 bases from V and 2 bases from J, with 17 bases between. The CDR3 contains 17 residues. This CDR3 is CASSLTGTDGNTYEQYF. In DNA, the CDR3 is TGTGCCAGCAGCTTAACTGGTACCGACGGTAACACCTACGAGCAGTACTTC.

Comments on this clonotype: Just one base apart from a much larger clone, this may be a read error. The DNA for the CDR3 is TGTGCCAGCAGTTTATTGGGCTATTCCTCCTACGAGCTGTACTTC. Amino acid sequence: CASSLLGYSSYELYF. The chain couples TRBV28 to TRBJ2-7; D is uncertain. CDR1 and CDR2 (germline): MDHEN, SYDVKM. CDR3 length: 15 residues.

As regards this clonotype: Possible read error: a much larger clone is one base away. Here the CDR3 reads CSAILAKGLHYKQYF. The CDR3 coding sequence is TGCAGTGCTATCCTCGCGAAAGGACTACACTACAAGCAGTACTTC. The chain combines TRBV20-1 with TRBJ2-7; TRBD2 might be the D (6 bases). This CDR3 region has 15 residues. CDR1 and CDR2 from the germline V gene are DFQATT and SNEGSKA (reference sequence).